These 3 T cell receptor beta chains were all obtained from the same sample, sequenced in a study of T cell repertoires in cytomegalovirus infection. The antigens of these receptors remain unknown. TCRdb reprocessed the reads via MiXCR and lists one record per CDR3 protein. The sample lists fewer than 900,000 distinct CDR3 sequences, roughly 28% occurring once. The source was cultured CD8+ T cells from PBMCs, collected from culture after CMV antigen stimulation. The receptors stem from a human donor in good health (CMV status not recorded). Some clones in this sample may be carry-over from other donors' samples.

V usage is TRBV7-3 and J usage is TRBJ1-5; tentatively, D is TRBD1 (5 bases). The CDR3 runs 14 residues. The ends were cut back, 3 bases at V and 5 bases at J, with 11 bases in the middle. CDR1 is SGHTA and CDR2 is FQGTGA in the germline V gene. CDR3 nucleotides: TGTGCCAGCAGCTTCGGGGGACCCGATCAGCCCCAGCATTTT. Its protein is CASSFGGPDQPQHF. The variable domain in full, with the rest retrieved from reference TRBV7-3 and TRBJ1-5, is GAGVSQTPSNKVTEKGKYVELRCDPISGHTALYWYRQSLGQGPEFLIYFQGTGAADDSGLPNDRFFAVRPEGSVSTLKIQRTERGDSAVYLCASSFGGPDQPQHFGDGTRLSIL.

This clonotype was seen more than once but under ten times. V gene TRBV7-6 combines with J gene TRBJ2-5; D is perhaps TRBD1 (5 bases). The CDR3 spans 15 residues. V lost 4 bases, J lost 5 bases, and 17 bases lay in between. CDR1 is SGHVS and CDR2 is FNYEAQ in the germline V gene. The CDR3 nucleotides read TGTGCCAGCAGCTCCCCAGGGTGGGAAGGGGAGACCCAGTACTTC. Translating it yields CASSSPGWEGETQYF.

V gene TRBV7-3 combines with J gene TRBJ1-1; D gene uncertain. Trimming stripped 3 bases from V and 5 bases from J, with 10 bases between. The CDR3 has 13 amino acids. Germline V CDR1 and CDR2: SGHTA, FQGTGA. The CDR3 nucleotides read TGTGCCAGCAGCTTTGAAAGTTCTACTGAAGCTTTCTTT. This codes for CASSFESSTEAFF.